In its sample, the clone carrying this T cell receptor (beta chain) was seen a few times. What it binds is unknown. The V gene lost 3 bases and the J gene lost 5 bases, with 12 bases spanning the gap. This CDR3 is 14 amino acids long. From germline, CDR1 is SGHTA and CDR2 FQGTGA. This entry belongs to a study of T cell repertoires in cytomegalovirus infection. As for the study in general: The authors relied on CMV epitopes, both recently identified HLA-C-restricted and well-studied HLA-B-restricted. Public TCR beta signatures marked donors with CMV infection and the matching HLA. Study-level points and caveats: Summed frequency of shared TCR beta families picked out CMV carriers who also had the relevant HLA. HLA-C-restricted CMV clonotypes gave the most frequent clonotype in two of eight donors.

MiXCR, run by TCRdb on the reads, gives a single entry per CDR3 protein. The sample records approximately 350,000 distinct CDR3 sequences, about 35% being singletons. The starting material was cultured PBMCs, obtained from culture after CMV antigen stimulation. This rearrangement joins TRBV7-3 to TRBJ2-3; possible D gene TRBD1, 5 bases. The sequence was obtained from a human donor in good health (CMV status not recorded). Some clones in this sample may be carry-over from other donors' samples. CDR3 sequence reads: CASSLDGAIDTQYF. The CDR3 bases are TGTGCCAGCAGCTTGGATGGGGCCATAGATACGCAGTATTTT.